Listed here are 30 T cell receptor beta chains from one sample, sequenced in a study of long-term antiretroviral therapy in people with HIV (dated by TCRdb to between 2021 and 2024). The immunoSEQ hsTCRB v3.0 assay was used at survey level resolution to sequence the TRB variable region. Held by TCRdb, this immuneACCESS table contains in-frame sequences only and omits some clones. Under half of the omission traces to an unresolved V gene where checked; the cause of the rest is unknown. Counted in this sample were roughly 12,000 clones; roughly three quarters of them appeared once. The ten biggest clones cover more than 9% of the sample. Specimen: unsorted PBMCs, collected 0.8 years before starting antiretroviral therapy. The receptors derive from a woman aged 40 to 50 with HIV.

This clone has a single count. The CDR3 DNA follows: TGTGCCAGCAGTCCCACATCCGCCACAGGGAAGGATCAGCCCCAGCATTTT. Translating gives CASSPTSATGKDQPQHF. The chain couples TRBV27 to TRBJ1-5; D possibly corresponds to TRBD1 (6 bases). The CDR3 is made up of 17 amino acids. In germline, CDR1 is MNHEY, CDR2 SMNVEV (reference sequence). The germline V and J ends were trimmed by 5 bases and 5 bases, with 22 bases remaining between them.

This clone was seen a handful of times. DNA of the CDR3: TGTGCCAGCAGCTTGGGAGGTTCCATTTCCTACGAGCAGTACTTC. Translation gives CASSLGGSISYEQYF. This chain connects TRBV7-9 to TRBJ2-7; D is possibly TRBD2 (6 bases). Germline V gene sequence: CDR1 SEHNR, CDR2 FQNEAQ (reference sequence). This CDR3 comprises 15 residues. V was trimmed by 3 bases and J by 1 base, leaving 13 bases between them.

The CDR3 DNA reads TGTGCCAGCAAAATAACAGCCCTCGGGGCCAACGTCCTGACTTTC. Its translation: CASKITALGANVLTF. The chain is built from TRBV6-5 and TRBJ2-6; D is unclear. In germline, CDR1 is MNHEY, CDR2 SVGAGI. The V gene lost 7 bases and the J gene lost 4 bases, with 14 bases spanning the gap. This CDR3 has 15 amino acids.

Only a few counts were recorded for this clone. A read error may produce the germline difference seen at one junction end. The chain combines TRBV7-7 with TRBJ2-2, with D perhaps matching TRBD1 (5 bases). Looked up from germline, CDR1 is SSHAT and CDR2 is FNYEAQ (reference sequence). CDR3 length: 14 residues. CDR3 sequence (DNA): TGTGCTAGCAGCCTCGACAGCGACACCGGGGAGCTGTTTTTT. It yields the protein CASSLDSDTGELFF.

V is TRBV7-9 and J is TRBJ1-1, with TRBD1 matching over 9 bases. V shed 4 bases, J shed 1 base, and the junction held 16 bases outside the gene matches. Germline CDR1 reads SEHNR; CDR2 reads FQNEAQ (reference sequence). CDR3 size: 19 residues. As DNA, the CDR3 is TGTGCCAGCAGCTGGTCCCCCCGTAGGACAGGGGCTTGGAACACTGAAGCTTTCTTT. Protein product: CASSWSPRRTGAWNTEAFF.

This chain joins TRBV19 and TRBJ2-7; D possibly corresponds to TRBD2 (6 bases). CDR1 is LNHDA and CDR2 is SQIVND in the germline V gene (reference sequence). CDR3 length equals 14 residues. V lost 3 bases, J lost 1 base, and 10 bases lay in between. CDR3 loop: CASSISSGSYEQYF. The CDR3 DNA reads TGTGCCAGTAGTATTAGCAGCGGGTCCTACGAGCAGTACTTC.

As DNA, the CDR3 is TGTGCCAGTTCCTCCTCGACTGGGATGGGGCAGTACTTC. Its translation is CASSSSTGMGQYF. The chain carries TRBV2 and TRBJ2-7; D is undetermined. The CDR3 sequence is 13 residues long. Germline V gives CDR1 SNHLY, CDR2 FYNNEI. V gave up 9 bases and J gave up 9 bases, with 21 bases separating them.

The J gene is TRBJ2-7, the V gene TRBV5-1; D possibly uses TRBD1 or TRBD2 (5 bases each). V gave up 0 bases and J gave up 4 bases, with 14 bases separating them. Germline CDR1 and CDR2: SGHRS and YFSETQ. The CDR3 is made up of 15 amino acids. Written as DNA, the CDR3 is TGCGCCAGCAGCTTGGGAGGGGAGAACCCGTACGAGCAGTACTTC. Translation: CASSLGGENPYEQYF.

V usage is TRBV18 and J usage is TRBJ1-1; 10 bases are shared with TRBD1. The CDR3 is 18 residues long. The V gene end was trimmed by 6 bases and the J gene end by 0 bases; junction bases not matched to a gene: 13. Germline values: CDR1 KGHSH, CDR2 LQKENI. CDR3 bases: TGTGCCAGCTCGTTTAAGACAGGGGGCTCTTCCATGAACACTGAAGCTTTCTTT. Translated, it gives CASSFKTGGSSMNTEAFF. Drawing the rest from reference TRBV18 and TRBJ1-1, the complete variable domain is NAGVMQNPRHLVRRRGQEARLRCSPMKGHSHVYWYRQLPEEGLKFMVYLQKENIIDESGMPKERFSAEFPKEGPSILRIQQVVRGDSAAYFCASSFKTGGSSMNTEAFFGQGTRLTVV.

V gene TRBV29-1 combines with J gene TRBJ1-1; tentatively, D is TRBD1 (5 bases). The length of the CDR3 is 12 residues. Germline V gene data show CDR1 as SQVTM and CDR2 as ANQGSEA. The CDR3: CRVAEGETEAFF. CDR3 nucleotides: TGCAGGGTGGCTGAAGGGGAGACTGAAGCTTTCTTT.

J is TRBJ2-7 and V is TRBV27; the D is unclear. V dropped 3 bases and J dropped 6 bases, with 9 bases sitting between them. There are 12 residues in the CDR3. Germline assignment: CDR1 MNHEY and CDR2 SMNVEV (reference sequence). CDR3 sequence (DNA): TGTGCCAGCAGTTTGCCCGGGTTCGAGCAGTACTTC. This gives the protein CASSLPGFEQYF.

The V call is TRBV6-5, the J call TRBJ2-2; D is ambiguous. Germline CDR1 and CDR2: MNHEY and SVGAGI. CDR3 length equals 15 residues. Trimming removed 5 bases at V and 8 bases at J, with 18 bases between. The DNA for the CDR3 is TGTGCCAGCAGTCCTAGGGCCCTACTCAGGGGGGAGCTGTTTTTT. Its protein is CASSPRALLRGELFF.

This sequence joins TRBV4-3 and TRBJ2-1; 7 positions match TRBD2. The junction had 5 bases not matched to a gene; V was cut back by 1 base and J by 5 bases. The CDR3 consists of 15 residues. Germline V gene sequence: CDR1 LGHNA, CDR2 YSLEER. CDR3 region: CASSQGLAENNEQFF. The DNA for the CDR3 is TGCGCCAGCAGCCAAGGTCTAGCGGAAAACAATGAGCAGTTCTTC.

V usage is TRBV28 and J usage is TRBJ1-2; 8 bases are a match to TRBD1. Trimming removed 8 bases from V and 8 bases from J; junction bases left unmatched: 13. This CDR3 is built from 14 residues. The germline V gene encodes CDR1 MDHEN and CDR2 SYDVKM. CDR3 DNA: TGTGCCAGCCGAGGCGGACAGGGTACCTGGGGCTACACCTTC. Translated: CASRGGQGTWGYTF.

The chain uses TRBV5-6 and TRBJ2-7, with 7 bases aligning to TRBD2. This CDR3 contains 15 residues. Looked up from germline, CDR1 is SGHDT and CDR2 is YYEEEE. Losses at the gene ends were 5 bases for V and 3 bases for J; bases not matched to a gene: 11. CDR3 in DNA: TGTGCCAGCAGTAACGGCGGGAGAAACCTCTACGAGCAGTACTTC. Protein sequence: CASSNGGRNLYEQYF.

The chain employs TRBV7-9 and TRBJ2-3, with a weak D call TRBD2 (6 bases). The CDR3 runs 14 residues. Germline V lookup: CDR1 SEHNR, CDR2 FQNEAQ (reference sequence). V was trimmed by 5 bases and J by 5 bases, leaving 14 bases between them. CDR3 protein: CASSLWRDGDTQYF. The CDR3, as DNA: TGTGCCAGCAGCCTCTGGAGGGACGGAGATACGCAGTATTTT. The full variable domain, in which reference TRBV7-9 and TRBJ2-3 provide the parts outside the CDR3, is DTGVSQNPRHKITKRGQNVTFRCDPISEHNRLYWYRQTLGQGPEFLTYFQNEAQLEKSRLLSDRFSAERPKGSFSTLEIQRTEQGDSAMYLCASSLWRDGDTQYFGPGTRLTVL.

The chain links TRBV7-2 to TRBJ2-6; no reliable D call. V was shortened by 0 bases and J by 0 bases, with 3 bases between the two germline ends. The CDR3 covers 15 residues. Germline V gives CDR1 SGHTA, CDR2 FQGNSA. CDR3 in DNA: TGTGCCAGCAGCTTAGCGAGCTCTGGGGCCAACGTCCTGACTTTC. Protein product: CASSLASSGANVLTF.

This clone has only a few counts. The chain combines TRBV19 with TRBJ1-5, with D tentatively TRBD1 (6 bases). Germline V gives CDR1 LNHDA, CDR2 SQIVND (reference sequence). The CDR3 has 14 residues. Trimming stripped 7 bases from V and 3 bases from J, with 13 bases between. The CDR3 is CASTDRTVNQPQHF. In nucleotides, the CDR3 is TGTGCCAGTACAGACCGGACAGTCAATCAGCCCCAGCATTTT.

V usage is TRBV12-5 and J usage is TRBJ2-5, with 8 bases fitting TRBD2. Per the germline V gene, CDR1 is LGHNT and CDR2 is FRNRAP. With V trimmed by 6 bases and J by 4 bases, 13 bases remained unmatched. The CDR3 runs to 16 residues. CDR3 sequence (DNA): TGTGCTAGTGGGCGGGGAACTAGCGGATTCGGAGAGACCCAGTACTTC. Its translation: CASGRGTSGFGETQYF.

This clone was seen a single time. The chain combines TRBV28 with TRBJ1-3; TRBD1 matches at 9 bases. The CDR3 runs to 14 residues. Germline V gives CDR1 MDHEN, CDR2 SYDVKM. Trimming at V came to 3 bases and at J to 4 bases, leaving 1 base not matched to a gene. The CDR3 region is CASSFGTGGNTIYF. The DNA for the CDR3 is TGTGCCAGCAGTTTCGGGACAGGGGGAAACACCATATATTTT.

The genes are TRBV5-4 and TRBJ2-7; D gene uncertain. CDR3 size: 13 residues. Trimming cost V 4 bases and J 2 bases, with 10 bases left between them. Per germline, CDR1 SGHNT and CDR2 YYREEE (reference sequence). In DNA form, the CDR3 reads TGTGCCAGCAGCCTTGCAACGGCCTACGAGCAGTACTTC. Its protein is CASSLATAYEQYF. Together with reference TRBV5-4 and TRBJ2-7, the CDR3 gives the full variable domain: ETGVTQSPTHLIKTRGQQVTLRCSSQSGHNTVSWYQQALGQGPQFIFQYYREEENGRGNFPPRFSGLQFPNYSSELNVNALELDDSALYLCASSLATAYEQYFGPGTRLTVT.

The chain couples TRBV29-1 to TRBJ1-1, with a tentative D call TRBD1 (5 bases). This CDR3 spans 13 amino acids. V lost 6 bases, J lost 6 bases, and 17 bases lay in between. CDR1 and CDR2 from the germline V gene are SQVTM and ANQGSEA. The CDR3 DNA follows: TGCAGCGTAATCCAACAGGATGGCCCTGAAGCTTTCTTT. This gives the protein CSVIQQDGPEAFF.

V usage is TRBV7-2 and J usage is TRBJ2-7, with 14 bases matching TRBD2. This CDR3 contains 16 residues. V shed 5 bases, J shed 6 bases, and the junction held 9 bases outside the gene matches. Germline V gives CDR1 SGHTA, CDR2 FQGNSA. CDR3 in amino acids: CASSRGGLAGALEQYF. CDR3 coding DNA: TGTGCCAGCAGCCGAGGGGGACTAGCGGGAGCCCTCGAGCAGTACTTC.

The rearrangement links TRBV21-1 to TRBJ1-2; the D segment call TRBD1 is taken from the table without a DNA check. TRBV21-1 is deemed a pseudogene. This CDR3 contains 16 residues. The CDR3 nucleotides read TGTGCCAGCAGCAAATGGGTTAGGGACAGTAACTATGGCTACACCTTC. Protein: CASSKWVRDSNYGYTF.

The chain uses TRBV6-1 and TRBJ1-1; D unclear. Germline values: CDR1 MNHNS, CDR2 SASEGT. Trimming left V 4 bases short and J 2 bases short, with 5 bases between. This CDR3 has 12 amino acids. CDR3 sequence reads: CASSAGNTEAFF. CDR3 coding DNA: TGTGCCAGCAGTGCGGGTAACACTGAAGCTTTCTTT.

A few counts support this clone. The V gene is TRBV27, the J gene TRBJ2-2; D is unresolved. V was shortened by 6 bases and J by 5 bases, with 16 bases between the two germline ends. From germline, CDR1 is MNHEY and CDR2 SMNVEV (reference sequence). This CDR3 is 15 amino acids long. The CDR3 reads CASSHSPSGTGELFF. CDR3 bases: TGTGCCAGCAGCCATAGTCCCTCCGGGACCGGGGAGCTGTTTTTT.

The rearrangement uses TRBV6-6 and TRBJ2-1; 10 bases agree with TRBD2. From germline, CDR1 is MNHNY and CDR2 SVGAGI (reference sequence). V shed 6 bases and J 7 bases; nucleotides not matched to a gene: 6. The CDR3 is 14 residues long. CDR3 bases: TGTGCCAGCAGCCCTAGCGGGAGTCTGAATGAGCAGTTCTTC. Protein: CASSPSGSLNEQFF.

The chain recombines TRBV27 with TRBJ2-7; 8 bases are shared with TRBD2. V lost 0 bases, J lost 2 bases, and 3 bases stayed unmatched. CDR1 and CDR2 (germline): MNHEY, SMNVEV (reference sequence). The CDR3 runs to 15 residues. The CDR3 DNA reads as TGTGCCAGCAGTTTATCCAGCGGGGGAGCCTACGAGCAGTACTTC. As protein: CASSLSSGGAYEQYF.

The chain links TRBV5-6 to TRBJ2-6; perhaps TRBD2 as D (7 bases). This CDR3 contains 17 residues. Per the germline V gene, CDR1 is SGHDT and CDR2 is YYEEEE. V was cut by 2 bases and J by 6 bases, with 18 bases left in between. The CDR3 DNA follows: TGTGCCAGCAGCTTTAGGGGGGGTGGAGGTTCGGCCAACGTCCTGACTTTC. It encodes CASSFRGGGGSANVLTF.

This clone occurred once. The V and J genes are TRBV19 and TRBJ2-2; 11 bases are shared with TRBD1. Germline CDR1 is LNHDA and CDR2 is SQIVND (reference sequence). This CDR3 has 15 amino acids. The trim removed 4 bases at V and 5 bases at J, leaving 3 bases unmatched. CDR3 sequence: CASSRDRGGTGELFF. In nucleotides, the CDR3 is TGTGCCAGTAGTAGGGACAGGGGGGGGACCGGGGAGCTGTTTTTT.